This T cell receptor beta chain was sequenced in a study of beta chain features in type 1 diabetes. Study context: Healthy donors, compared against patients, showed similar age, gender and cell yields. Across every sample, about 100 million sorted cells were examined in total.

Study results and caveats: These data did not resolve whether HLA type affects TCRB rearrangement.

The CDR3 extends over 16 amino acids. The junction had 8 bases not matched to a gene; V was cut back by 5 bases and J by 3 bases. Germline CDR1 is MDHEN and CDR2 is SYDVKM. This clone was observed a few times. What it binds is unknown. The authors reverse transcribed all of the isolated RNA, so sequencing captured expressed TCRB transcripts. Here immunoSEQ multiplex PCR was the method, and the copy in TCRdb shows in-frame clones only, minus some. The sample has 300,000 to 400,000 clones; 11% are singletons. Sorting that relied on CD45RO/CCR7/CD25/CD127/CD95/CD27 yielded CD4+ naive, central memory, regulatory and stem cell-like memory cells.

The receptor was isolated from a woman aged 25 to 45 in good health. The genes are TRBV28 and TRBJ2-3; 10 nucleotides match TRBD1. The sample comprised naive CD4+ T cells from blood. CDR3: CASSTTGTGVTDTQYF. The CDR3 DNA reads TGTGCCAGCAGTACAACCGGGACAGGGGTAACAGATACGCAGTATTTT.